The 12 T cell receptor beta chains below come from one sample, sequenced in a study of tumor and adjacent non-tumor tissue in lung cancer. A modified ARM-PCR protocol with three rounds of nested PCR amplified TCRbeta. TCRdb independently ran MiXCR on the multiplex PCR reads; one entry per CDR3 protein. The table records about 100,000 distinct CDR3 sequences, roughly 60% of them present only once. RNA was extracted from bulk tissue without any cell sorting. This non-tumor lung sample came from over 3 cm beyond the tumor edge. Input material: distant non-tumor lung tissue. These receptors all stem from a man aged 30 to 45 with non-small cell lung cancer.

This rearrangement joins TRBV12-3 or TRBV12-4 to TRBJ2-3, with TRBD2 matching 8 bases. Trimming cost V 3 bases and J 11 bases; bases outside gene matches: 13. The CDR3 sequence is 15 residues long. Here the CDR3 reads CASSFARGGPDVQYF. CDR3 in DNA: TGTGCCAGCAGTTTTGCACGGGGGGGCCCAGATGTGCAGTATTTT.

Turning to this clonotype: This CDR3 fails to terminate in the conserved phenylalanine or tryptophan, so it likely reflects a read error. J is TRBJ1-2 and V is TRBV6-5; D unresolved. CDR3 size: 11 residues. With 10 bases removed from V and 4 bases from J, the gap between germline ends came to 10 bases. Germline V lookup: CDR1 MNHEY, CDR2 SVGAGI. CDR3 sequence: CANTRGYGYTL. In DNA, the CDR3 is TGTGCCAACACCCGCGGCTATGGCTACACCTTA.

This clonotype was detected once. The chain is built from TRBV4-1 and TRBJ1-2, with D possibly being TRBD1 (6 bases). CDR1 and CDR2 (germline): MGHRA, YSYEKL. Trimming removed 5 bases from V and 7 bases from J, with 20 bases in between. The CDR3 sequence is 15 residues long. The CDR3 is CASSGQRTGLLGYTF. In nucleotides, the CDR3 is TGCGCCAGCAGCGGACAGAGGACGGGGCTTCTTGGCTACACCTTC.

This chain links TRBV11-3 with TRBJ2-5, with TRBD2 as a possible D gene (5 bases). The germline V and J ends were trimmed by 10 bases and 1 base, with 22 bases remaining between them. Germline-derived CDR1 and CDR2 are SGHNT and YENEEA. The length of the CDR3 is 16 residues. The CDR3 loop reads CAKSLGGRTSQETQYF. The CDR3 coding sequence is TGTGCCAAGAGCTTAGGAGGCCGTACATCCCAAGAGACCCAGTACTTC.

In this sample, this clonotype turned up many times. This chain uses TRBV20-1 with TRBJ2-5; D remains unclear. There are 14 residues in the CDR3. V was cut by 2 bases and J by 1 base, with 11 bases left in between. CDR1 and CDR2 (germline): DFQATT, SNEGSKA (reference sequence). CDR3 coding DNA: TGCAGTGCTAGAAGCCTACGGCTCCAAGAGACCCAGTACTTC. This translates into CSARSLRLQETQYF.

Note on this clonotype: At one end, the junction sequence differs from germline, possibly due to a read error. The rearrangement uses TRBV10-2 and TRBJ2-7, with a tentative D call TRBD1 (6 bases). The CDR3 spans 14 residues. Looked up from germline, CDR1 is WSHSY and CDR2 is SAAADI. The CDR3 here is CASTQQGSSYGQYF. As DNA, the CDR3 is TGCGCCAGCACGCAACAGGGCAGCTCCTACGGGCAGTACTTC.

The sample holds a few counts of this clonotype. V usage is TRBV11-2 and J usage is TRBJ2-1; tentative D call: TRBD2 (5 bases). V lost 3 bases to trimming and J lost 7 bases, with 13 bases between them. The CDR3 sequence is 14 residues long. In germline, CDR1 is SGHAT, CDR2 FQNNGV. CDR3 in DNA: TGTGCCAGCAGCTTTAATCCGGGAACGAATGAGCAGTTCTTC. Translation: CASSFNPGTNEQFF.

This clonotype was counted a few times. A read error may explain this, as a much larger clone is one base away. The chain carries TRBV4-1 and TRBJ1-2, with 10 bases matching TRBD1. The ends lost 3 bases at V and 7 bases at J; junction bases unmatched: 14. This CDR3 region has 17 residues. Per germline, CDR1 MGHRA and CDR2 YSYEKL. The CDR3 is CASSQDSGQGMEGGYTF. CDR3 bases: TGCGCCAGCAGCCAGGACTCGGGACAGGGGATGGAAGGTGGCTACACCTTC.

The rearrangement links TRBV5-6 to TRBJ2-2; no reliable D call. V was cut by 3 bases and J by 4 bases, with 4 bases left in between. The CDR3 spans 12 residues. Germline V gene lookup returns CDR1 SGHDT and CDR2 YYEEEE. The CDR3 DNA reads as TGTGCCAGCAGCTGGGGCACCGGGGAGCTGTTTTTT. As protein: CASSWGTGELFF.

The chain carries TRBV12-3 or TRBV12-4 and TRBJ2-7; 10 nucleotides match TRBD2. V trimming: 7 bases; J trimming: 13 bases; junction bases outside the gene matches: 19. The CDR3 length is 15 residues. CDR3 nucleotides: TGTGCCAGCACCTTCAGAGCGGGAGGGCGCTTCGAACAATACTTC. It yields the protein CASTFRAGGRFEQYF.

As for this clonotype: A read error may account for a junction end that differs from germline. The V call is TRBV12-3 or TRBV12-4, the J call TRBJ2-5; D possibly corresponds to TRBD2 (5 bases). This CDR3 is 15 amino acids long. The CDR3 DNA follows: TGTGCCAACAGTTTATGGCTCGGGGTCCAAGAGACCCAATACTTC. It encodes CANSLWLGVQETQYF.

Of note for this clonotype: A clone one base away is much larger, so this may be a read error. The gene calls are TRBV20-1 and TRBJ1-5; D is ambiguous. The last part of the DNA fits TRBJ2-3 better; the J call may be wrong. This CDR3 region has 14 residues. Germline assignment: CDR1 DFQATT and CDR2 SNEGSKA (reference sequence). The CDR3 here is CSASSLRGNQPQYF. The CDR3 coding sequence is TGCAGTGCTAGCTCTCTGAGAGGAAATCAGCCCCAGTATTTT.